This entry features one TCR beta chain sequence. The antigen is not known. The sample is drawn from a study of Ad26.COV2.S vaccination and SARS-CoV-2 variants. For the study at large: Donor participated within the Ad26.COV2.S arm of the COV1001 trial. Into the muscle, Ad26.COV2.S was dosed once or twice, 56 days apart.

Treatment given: around 19 received Ad26.COV2.S at low or high dose, single or two shots; about 5 received placebo; per-sample allocation not given. Sampling was performed 63 days after the first vaccine or placebo injection. The study, taken as a whole, reports: Considerable breadth of spike-specific CD8+ and CD4+ T cell responses has reportedly been documented following vaccination. For non-spike TCRs, breadth in vaccine recipients resembled that in placebo recipients.

Using immunoSEQ multiplex PCR, the repertoire was profiled, and TCRdb retains in-frame clones only, with some absent. The sample contains more than 300,000 clones, roughly 80% of which appear only once. V was shortened by 0 bases and J by 14 bases, with 12 bases between the two germline ends. The CDR3 is 12 amino acids. The germline CDR1 and CDR2 sequences are SGHAT and FQNNGV. The sequencing used peripheral blood, collected in a trial of Ad26.COV2.S vaccine versus placebo. V and J are TRBV11-2 and TRBJ2-3; D gene ambiguous. The TCR originated in a person between 18 and 65 years old who received the Ad26.COV2.S COVID-19 vaccine or a placebo. The CDR3 region is CASSLDLAALYF. DNA for the CDR3: TGTGCCAGCAGCTTAGATCTGGCTGCTTTGTATTTT.